The 13 T cell receptor beta chains listed next were all sequenced from one sample in a study of cytomegalovirus exposure and HLA in healthy donors. 60 Vbeta and 13 Jbeta primers were used in PCR. Using immunoSEQ multiplex PCR, the repertoire was profiled, and TCRdb retains in-frame clones only, with some absent. The repertoire consists of around 150,000 clones, with about 85% occurring once and the leading ten covering about 2.6%. Sequenced sample: PBMCs. The receptors stem from a boy aged 2 to 10 in good health and CMV-seronegative.

This chain connects TRBV18 to TRBJ2-7; 7 bases map to TRBD1. Per germline, CDR1 KGHSH and CDR2 LQKENI. Trimming removed 4 bases from V and 3 bases from J; junction bases left unmatched: 3. The CDR3 length is 13 residues. In DNA, the CDR3 is TGTGCCAGCTCACTTGGGACAGACTACGAGCAGTACTTC. This encodes CASSLGTDYEQYF.

The V gene is TRBV28, the J gene TRBJ2-6; perhaps TRBD1 as D (7 bases). The V end was cut by 4 bases, the J end by 0 bases, with 16 bases between. CDR3 length equals 18 residues. Germline V gene lookup returns CDR1 MDHEN and CDR2 SYDVKM. The CDR3 DNA follows: TGTGCCAGCAGTTCTGAGGGGGCCGGGAGCTCTGGGGCCAACGTCCTGACTTTC. Translated: CASSSEGAGSSGANVLTF.

The chain is built from TRBV11-3 and TRBJ2-1; 8 nucleotides align to TRBD2. The junction had 11 bases not matched to a gene; V was cut back by 3 bases and J by 10 bases. This CDR3 contains 15 residues. CDR1 SGHNT and CDR2 YENEEA come from the germline V gene. CDR3 sequence (DNA): TGTGCCAGCAGCTTCCGGGGGGTAGCGGGACGCGAGCAGTTCTTC. Translating it yields CASSFRGVAGREQFF.

The DNA for the CDR3 is TGTGCCAGCAGCTCCACAGGGGGCGGCAATCAGCCCCAGCATTTT. Its protein product is CASSSTGGGNQPQHF. V is TRBV6-1 and J is TRBJ1-5; 9 nucleotides align to TRBD1. Germline assignment: CDR1 MNHNS and CDR2 SASEGT. Trimming at V came to 6 bases and at J to 2 bases, leaving 5 bases not matched to a gene. CDR3 length: 15 residues.

This sequence joins TRBV28 and TRBJ1-4, with D tentatively TRBD1 (5 bases). Germline V gene lookup returns CDR1 MDHEN and CDR2 SYDVKM. Trimming shortened V by 4 bases and J by 7 bases, and 16 bases separated the two germline ends. CDR3 length: 15 amino acids. The chain's CDR3 is CASSSPNLGGEKLFF. CDR3 coding DNA: TGTGCCAGCAGTTCCCCGAACCTCGGGGGTGAAAAACTGTTTTTT.

The chain recombines TRBV21-1 with TRBJ1-3; the table's D call TRBD1 went unverified against the DNA. TRBV21-1 is tagged as a pseudogene. CDR3 length: 16 residues. This chain's CDR3 is CASSKDRGRRGNTIYF. The CDR3 DNA follows: TGTGCCAGCAGCAAGGACAGGGGGCGCCGCGGAAACACCATATATTTT.

V is TRBV19 and J is TRBJ2-1, with TRBD2 identical over 7 bases. Trimming took 5 bases from V and 6 from J; bases not matched to a gene: 13. Per the germline V gene, CDR1 is LNHDA and CDR2 is SQIVND (reference sequence). The CDR3 is made up of 16 amino acids. CDR3 region: CASSVPLGGGSNEQFF. In nucleotides, the CDR3 is TGTGCCAGTAGTGTCCCCCTGGGCGGGGGTTCCAATGAGCAGTTCTTC.

V usage is TRBV5-1 and J usage is TRBJ2-7; D possibly corresponds to TRBD2 (5 bases). V lost 2 bases to trimming and J lost 6 bases, with 15 bases between them. Germline-derived CDR1 and CDR2 are SGHRS and YFSETQ. The CDR3 has 14 amino acids. CDR3 in DNA: TGCGCCAGCAGCTTTATCCTAGCTGGGAGCGAGCAGTACTTC. It encodes CASSFILAGSEQYF.

The chain combines TRBV4-1 with TRBJ1-4, with unresolved D. The V gene's germline CDR1 is MGHRA and CDR2 YSYEKL. The CDR3 has 15 residues. The V gene lost 4 bases and the J gene lost 0 bases, with 9 bases spanning the gap. CDR3 in amino acids: CASSLRMPTNEKLFF. In nucleotides, the CDR3 is TGCGCCAGCAGCCTGCGCATGCCAACTAATGAAAAACTGTTTTTT.

The rearrangement links TRBV30 to TRBJ2-7; D not resolved. This CDR3 region has 13 residues. The germline CDR1 and CDR2 sequences are GTSNPN and SVGIG (reference sequence). V lost 4 bases and J 0 bases, leaving 10 bases between the germline ends. CDR3 region: CAWTRESSYEQYF. The CDR3 bases are TGTGCCTGGACGAGAGAATCCTCCTACGAGCAGTACTTC.

This clone was picked up one time. The rearrangement links TRBV5-4 to TRBJ2-3; TRBD2 might be the D (5 bases). V lost 2 bases and J 9 bases, leaving 10 bases between the germline ends. There are 12 residues in the CDR3. Germline CDR1 SGHNT, CDR2 YYREEE (reference sequence). In nucleotides, the CDR3 is TGTGCCAGCAGCTTACCCCCGGGAACGCAGTATTTT. Translated: CASSLPPGTQYF.

The chain uses TRBV6-5 and TRBJ2-2; TRBD2 agrees at 8 bases. CDR3 length: 12 amino acids. V gave up 10 bases and J gave up 7 bases; unmatched junction bases: 5. The germline gives CDR1 MNHEY, CDR2 SVGAGI. The CDR3 sequence is CAMREADGELFF. CDR3 bases: TGTGCCATGCGGGAGGCCGACGGGGAGCTGTTTTTT.

This clone was detected once. This chain uses TRBV28 with TRBJ1-1; the D is unclear. Germline V lookup: CDR1 MDHEN, CDR2 SYDVKM. The ends were cut back, 8 bases at V and 5 bases at J, with 6 bases in the middle. CDR3 length equals 10 residues. CDR3 in amino acids: CASVGTEAFF. The CDR3 DNA is TGTGCCAGCGTCGGGACTGAAGCTTTCTTT.